One and the same sample provided the 27 T cell receptor beta chains below, sequenced in a study of T cell responses to AZD1222 COVID-19 vaccine. Measured with immunoSEQ multiplex PCR; TCRdb has only the in-frame clones, and not every one. The table shows 150,000 to 200,000 clones, with roughly 86% occurring only once. The material sequenced was peripheral blood, taken on day 0 of AZD1222 vaccination. The source is an adult in good health.

This clone has only one observation. The chain joins TRBV6-2 or TRBV6-3 to TRBJ1-5; D unclear. There are 13 residues in the CDR3. The V gene's germline CDR1 is MNHEY and CDR2 SVGEGT. V shed 4 bases and J shed 5 bases, with 9 bases lying between them. The CDR3 reads CASSFTSDQPQHF. CDR3 nucleotides: TGTGCCAGCAGTTTCACGTCAGATCAGCCCCAGCATTTT.

The CDR3 DNA is TGTGCCAGCAGGGCATCATACAGGGGGCCGGGAGAGCAGTACTTC. Its translation is CASRASYRGPGEQYF. This sequence joins TRBV28 and TRBJ2-7, with 9 bases matching TRBD1. Unmatched junction bases numbered 13, after V lost 6 bases and J lost 7 bases. Germline CDR1 MDHEN, CDR2 SYDVKM. The CDR3 has 15 residues.

V is TRBV5-6 and J is TRBJ2-1; D might be TRBD1 (5 bases). The CDR3 is 12 amino acids. Germline lookup yields CDR1 SGHDT and CDR2 YYEEEE. The V end lost 1 base, the J end lost 10 bases, and 9 bases lay between the germline ends. Here the CDR3 reads CASSLRQGEQFF. Here the CDR3 DNA reads TGTGCCAGCAGCTTGAGGCAGGGAGAGCAGTTCTTC. The full variable domain, with the rest looked up from reference TRBV5-6 and TRBJ2-1, is DAGVTQSPTHLIKTRGQQVTLRCSPKSGHDTVSWYQQALGQGPQFIFQYYEEEERQRGNFPDRFSGHQFPNYSSELNVNALLLGDSALYLCASSLRQGEQFFGPGTRLTVL.

The rearrangement uses TRBV4-3 and TRBJ2-2; 10 bases agree with TRBD2. The CDR3 consists of 19 residues. The V gene's germline CDR1 is LGHNA and CDR2 YSLEER. Trimming at V came to 1 base and at J to 4 bases, leaving 12 bases not matched to a gene. The CDR3 sequence is CASSQGEASGRVGTGELFF. CDR3 nucleotides: TGCGCCAGCAGCCAAGGCGAGGCTAGCGGGAGAGTCGGCACCGGGGAGCTGTTTTTT.

V and J are TRBV11-1 and TRBJ1-5; a weak D match, TRBD1 (5 bases). Trimming pared 4 bases from V and 7 bases from J, leaving 11 bases between. The germline gives CDR1 SGHAT, CDR2 FQDESV (reference sequence). This CDR3 has 13 residues. The CDR3 sequence: CASSSGLRQPQHF. The CDR3 nucleotides are TGTGCCAGCAGCTCAGGGTTGAGGCAGCCCCAGCATTTT.

The chain carries TRBV27 and TRBJ1-5; D uncertain. V gave up 0 bases and J gave up 1 base, with 4 bases separating them. Looked up from germline, CDR1 is MNHEY and CDR2 is SMNVEV (reference sequence). The CDR3 covers 14 residues. The CDR3: CASSLSASNQPQHF. The CDR3 coding sequence is TGTGCCAGCAGTTTATCAGCCAGCAATCAGCCCCAGCATTTT.

The chain is built from TRBV19 and TRBJ2-7, with no clear D. The CDR3 is 15 amino acids. In germline, CDR1 is LNHDA, CDR2 SQIVND (reference sequence). Trimming took 2 bases from V and 5 from J, leaving 16 bases between them. CDR3 sequence reads: CASSIMGQKTDEQYF. CDR3 nucleotides: TGTGCCAGTAGTATAATGGGCCAGAAAACCGACGAGCAGTACTTC.

This sequence joins TRBV30 and TRBJ1-2, with D uncertain. CDR1 is GTSNPN, CDR2 SVGIG, per germline (reference sequence). The CDR3 is 11 residues long. V was pared by 0 bases and J by 9 bases, with 8 bases between. The CDR3 sequence: CAWSVLASYTF. The CDR3 DNA follows: TGTGCCTGGAGTGTACTAGCGAGCTACACCTTC.

The chain carries TRBV18 and TRBJ1-2; possibly TRBD1 for D (5 bases). The CDR3 consists of 14 residues. Germline CDR1 reads KGHSH; CDR2 reads LQKENI. The V gene lost 7 bases and the J gene lost 7 bases, with 19 bases spanning the gap. DNA of the CDR3: TGTGCCAGCTTCTCCAGGCAGGGACTAGGTGGCTACACCTTC. This sequence encodes CASFSRQGLGGYTF.

V is TRBV4-3 and J is TRBJ1-6, with 9 bases fitting TRBD1. This CDR3 comprises 15 residues. Germline V gene data show CDR1 as LGHNA and CDR2 as YSLEER. V shed 4 bases and J 9 bases; nucleotides not matched to a gene: 7. The CDR3 DNA reads as TGCGCCAGCAGCCGGGGAACAGGGGGCTCTTCACCCCTCCACTTT. It yields the protein CASSRGTGGSSPLHF.

The chain couples TRBV5-6 to TRBJ1-5; D is possibly TRBD1 (5 bases). The CDR3 has 15 amino acids. Per germline, CDR1 SGHDT and CDR2 YYEEEE. The germline V and J ends were trimmed by 2 bases and 4 bases, with 13 bases remaining between them. The DNA for the CDR3 is TGTGCCAGCAGCTTTCGAGGACATTCTAATCAGCCCCAGCATTTT. It codes for CASSFRGHSNQPQHF.

This chain connects TRBV5-1 to TRBJ2-3; 8 bases map to TRBD2. With V trimmed by 0 bases and J by 4 bases, 7 bases remained unmatched. Germline CDR1 is SGHRS and CDR2 is YFSETQ. CDR3 length: 16 amino acids. The CDR3 here is CASSLEPAGASDTQYF. The DNA for the CDR3 is TGCGCCAGCAGCTTGGAGCCAGCGGGAGCGTCAGATACGCAGTATTTT.

The chain uses TRBV12-3 or TRBV12-4 and TRBJ1-1, with 8 bases fitting TRBD1. V lost 11 bases, J lost 2 bases, and 4 bases stayed unmatched. CDR3 size: 12 residues. Here the CDR3 DNA reads TGTGCCGGTGGACAGGGAAACACTGAAGCTTTCTTT. Protein product: CAGGQGNTEAFF.

CDR3 sequence: CASSSNPNQPQHF. CDR3 coding DNA: TGTGCCAGCAGTTCCAACCCCAATCAGCCCCAGCATTTT. The chain recombines TRBV28 with TRBJ1-5; D gene uncertain. The CDR3 consists of 13 residues. Trimming stripped 4 bases from V and 3 bases from J, with 7 bases between. Germline V gene sequence: CDR1 MDHEN, CDR2 SYDVKM.

V gene TRBV5-1 combines with J gene TRBJ2-1, with a possible D match to TRBD2 (6 bases). CDR3 length equals 15 residues. The V and J ends lost 4 bases and 7 bases respectively, with 18 bases between them. Germline V gene lookup returns CDR1 SGHRS and CDR2 YFSETQ. In DNA form, the CDR3 reads TGCGCCAGCAGCCCCGGTGGAGGGGTAGGGAATGAGCAGTTCTTC. Protein product: CASSPGGGVGNEQFF.

CDR3 sequence reads: CASSPSSLGAYEQYF. CDR3 DNA sequence: TGTGCCAGCTCACCGTCAAGTCTAGGGGCCTACGAGCAGTACTTC. V and J are TRBV18 and TRBJ2-7, with a weak D call TRBD1 (5 bases). Germline CDR1 KGHSH, CDR2 LQKENI. Trimming pared 3 bases from V and 2 bases from J, leaving 14 bases between. The CDR3 runs to 15 residues.

This chain links TRBV6-5 with TRBJ2-7, with 9 bases fitting TRBD2. The CDR3 is made up of 15 amino acids. From germline, CDR1 is MNHEY and CDR2 SVGAGI. The junction had 6 bases not matched to a gene; V was cut back by 2 bases and J by 4 bases. CDR3 sequence: CASSYGAGGGYEQYF. CDR3 DNA: TGTGCCAGCAGTTACGGAGCGGGAGGCGGTTACGAGCAGTACTTC.

The chain employs TRBV28 and TRBJ2-7; possibly TRBD1 for D (5 bases). Germline lookup yields CDR1 MDHEN and CDR2 SYDVKM. Trimming pared 5 bases from V and 0 bases from J, leaving 14 bases between. The CDR3 has 15 residues. The CDR3 reads CASSGGRAISYEQYF. As DNA, the CDR3 is TGTGCCAGCAGTGGTGGCAGGGCAATCTCCTACGAGCAGTACTTC.

The chain employs TRBV5-8 and TRBJ1-5; 9 bases match TRBD1. The CDR3 extends over 15 amino acids. Germline V gene data show CDR1 as SGHTS and CDR2 as YDEGEE. V shed 5 bases and J 6 bases; nucleotides not matched to a gene: 9. The CDR3: CASSSDRGKSQPQHF. CDR3 nucleotides: TGTGCCAGCAGTTCCGACAGGGGGAAGAGTCAGCCCCAGCATTTT.

This rearrangement joins TRBV5-1 to TRBJ2-1, with 8 bases fitting TRBD2. J gave up 3 bases and V 3 bases, and 5 bases lay outside the gene matches. Germline assignment: CDR1 SGHRS and CDR2 YFSETQ. This CDR3 has 15 residues. CDR3 in amino acids: CASSSGGADYNEQFF. For the CDR3, the DNA is TGCGCCAGCAGCTCCGGGGGGGCAGACTACAATGAGCAGTTCTTC.

The chain joins TRBV14 to TRBJ2-5; 10 nucleotides line up with TRBD2. The CDR3 spans 18 residues. V was pared by 3 bases and J by 2 bases, with 12 bases of the junction left unmatched. CDR1 is SGHDN, CDR2 FVKESK, per germline. CDR3 sequence: CASSHGRGRTSGQETQYF. The CDR3 DNA sequence: TGTGCCAGCAGCCATGGCAGGGGAAGGACTAGCGGACAAGAGACCCAGTACTTC.

The chain carries TRBV19 and TRBJ2-6, with unresolved D. V shed 3 bases and J shed 0 bases, with 6 bases lying between them. Germline assignment: CDR1 LNHDA and CDR2 SQIVND (reference sequence). The CDR3 is 15 amino acids. The CDR3 spells CASSMGYSGANVLTF. The CDR3 bases are TGTGCCAGTAGTATGGGGTACTCTGGGGCCAACGTCCTGACTTTC.

The J gene is TRBJ2-7, the V gene TRBV6-5; TRBD2 aligns across 13 bases. Looked up from germline, CDR1 is MNHEY and CDR2 is SVGAGI. V lost 5 bases to trimming and J lost 6 bases; unmatched junction nucleotides: 4. The CDR3 consists of 14 residues. The CDR3 protein is CASSPGLAGAEQYF. The CDR3 DNA sequence: TGTGCCAGCAGTCCCGGACTAGCGGGGGCCGAGCAGTACTTC.

This chain uses TRBV18 with TRBJ1-2; the D is unclear. CDR1 and CDR2 (germline): KGHSH, LQKENI. CDR3 size: 16 residues. The V and J ends lost 3 bases and 0 bases respectively, with 14 bases between them. In DNA form, the CDR3 reads TGTGCCAGCTCACCGTCGGTGAGGGCGACTAACTATGGCTACACCTTC. Residues: CASSPSVRATNYGYTF.

Comments on this clone: Different DNA sequences within this sample yield the same CDR3. The V and J genes are TRBV3-1 (or the pseudogene TRBV3-2) and TRBJ2-7; D remains ambiguous. The CDR3 consists of 11 residues. CDR1 and CDR2 (germline): LGHDT, YNNKEL (reference sequence). The germline V and J ends were trimmed by 4 bases and 3 bases, with 4 bases remaining between them. The CDR3, as DNA: TGTGCCAGCAGCCTCAACTACGAGCAGTACTTC. This encodes CASSLNYEQYF.

The chain combines TRBV24-1 with TRBJ1-1; D call uncertain. Per germline, CDR1 KGHDR and CDR2 SFDVKD. CDR3 size: 12 residues. V was trimmed by 5 bases and J by 4 bases, leaving 7 bases between them. The CDR3 region is CATSAFGTEAFF. The CDR3 bases are TGTGCCACCAGTGCCTTCGGCACTGAAGCTTTCTTT.

CDR3 sequence: CASSHTSGQGWNYGYTF. The CDR3 DNA sequence: TGTGCCAGCAGTCACACATCCGGACAGGGTTGGAACTATGGCTACACCTTC. The chain carries TRBV6-6 and TRBJ1-2; 8 bases align to TRBD1. Germline loops: CDR1 MNHNY, CDR2 SVGAGI (reference sequence). Germline trimming cut 5 bases from V and 2 bases from J; bases unmatched to any gene: 13. This CDR3 region has 17 residues.